This TCR beta chain was identified in a study of T cell responses to AZD1222 COVID-19 vaccine. The assay was immunoSEQ multiplex PCR, and TCRdb's table has in-frame clones only and misses some. The sample consists of about 150,000 clones, roughly 92% of them appearing once. On this clone: Its antigen is as yet unknown.

General observations from the study: No repertoire was sampled before or during the peak T cell response, only after it.

This CDR3 has 17 residues. Trimming at V came to 3 bases and at J to 2 bases, leaving 12 bases not matched to a gene. Germline CDR1 reads SGHRS; CDR2 reads YFSETQ. This receptor was taken from an adult in good health. The starting material was peripheral blood, obtained on day 0 of AZD1222 vaccination. The chain couples TRBV5-1 to TRBJ1-1, with 8 bases that match TRBD1. The CDR3 DNA follows: TGCGCCAGCAGCTCCGGGCCGTTGACAGGGGTAAACACTGAAGCTTTCTTT. Protein: CASSSGPLTGVNTEAFF.